The 28 T cell receptor beta chains below were found in one sample sequenced in a study of cytomegalovirus exposure and HLA in healthy donors. This PCR relied on a set of 60 Vbeta primers and 13 Jbeta primers. The table came from immunoSEQ multiplex PCR; TCRdb's copy has only in-frame clones and leaves some out. The table records about 90,000 clones, approximately 84% of them present only once. Sequenced input: PBMCs. The receptors come from a young man in good health and CMV-seronegative.

This chain links TRBV27 with TRBJ1-2; weak D call: TRBD1 (6 bases). Germline loops: CDR1 MNHEY, CDR2 SMNVEV (reference sequence). V was shortened by 5 bases and J by 8 bases, with 18 bases between the two germline ends. The CDR3 extends over 14 amino acids. CDR3 loop: CASSPIQGIQGYTF. The CDR3 DNA is TGTGCCAGCAGTCCTATACAGGGAATTCAAGGCTACACCTTC.

V gene TRBV21-1 combines with J gene TRBJ1-5; the D call of TRBD1 is as the table states it, not checked on the DNA. TRBV21-1 is recorded as a pseudogene. The CDR3 length is 14 residues. In DNA, the CDR3 is TGTGCCAGCAGCGACGGACAGGGCGGGCAGCCCCAGCATTTT. This encodes CASSDGQGGQPQHF.

This clone was recorded a few times. The chain has TRBV4-1 and TRBJ1-1; D remains unclear. This CDR3 has 13 residues. Germline-derived CDR1 and CDR2 are MGHRA and YSYEKL. V was cut by 3 bases and J by 5 bases, with 10 bases left in between. As DNA, the CDR3 is TGCGCCAGCAGCCAGATGCCGAGGACTGAAGCTTTCTTT. Its protein product is CASSQMPRTEAFF.

The chain couples TRBV10-3 to TRBJ1-1; 8 bases line up with TRBD1. V was pared by 8 bases and J by 2 bases, with 4 bases of the junction left unmatched. The CDR3 spans 13 residues. Germline CDR1 reads ENHRY; CDR2 reads SYGVKD. Here the CDR3 DNA reads TGTGCCATCCGGGACAGGTCAAACACTGAAGCTTTCTTT. Its translation is CAIRDRSNTEAFF.

This chain connects TRBV11-2 to TRBJ2-1, with D perhaps matching TRBD1 (5 bases). The length of the CDR3 is 14 residues. V was trimmed by 4 bases and J by 4 bases, leaving 11 bases between them. Germline CDR1 and CDR2: SGHAT and FQNNGV. The CDR3 DNA reads as TGTGCCAGCAGCTCCCCCAGGGTTTACAATGAGCAGTTCTTC. Amino acids: CASSSPRVYNEQFF.

The CDR3 reads CASSPEDPYYGYTF. In DNA, the CDR3 is TGTGCCAGCAGTCCCGAGGATCCTTACTATGGCTACACCTTC. V usage is TRBV6-5 and J usage is TRBJ1-2; D is uncertain. V lost 5 bases and J 3 bases, leaving 13 bases between the germline ends. CDR3 length equals 14 residues. Germline assignment: CDR1 MNHEY and CDR2 SVGAGI.

The V call is TRBV27, the J call TRBJ2-7; 7 bases are a match to TRBD2. The CDR3 length is 16 residues. CDR1 and CDR2 from the germline V gene are MNHEY and SMNVEV (reference sequence). After removal of 8 bases from V and 5 bases from J, the junction contained 18 bases not matched to a gene. CDR3 in amino acids: CASGGDREVSFHEQYF. CDR3 nucleotides: TGTGCCAGCGGGGGAGACCGGGAGGTTTCGTTCCACGAGCAGTACTTC.

The chain couples TRBV5-6 to TRBJ1-4, with TRBD1 matching 12 bases. This CDR3 region has 15 residues. V shed 4 bases and J 7 bases; nucleotides not matched to a gene: 5. Germline loops: CDR1 SGHDT, CDR2 YYEEEE. CDR3 DNA sequence: TGTGCCAGCAGCGATGGGACAGGGGGCGGTGAAAAACTGTTTTTT. Translation: CASSDGTGGGEKLFF.

The chain recombines TRBV6-5 with TRBJ1-1, with 9 bases that match TRBD1. The CDR3 loop spans 15 amino acids. Germline assignment: CDR1 MNHEY and CDR2 SVGAGI. The trim removed 2 bases at V and 10 bases at J, leaving 11 bases unmatched. CDR3 amino acids: CASSYVPTGGVGAFF. DNA of the CDR3: TGTGCCAGCAGTTACGTTCCCACAGGGGGCGTTGGAGCTTTCTTT.

The CDR3 sequence is CASSTLQGGDTEAFF. The DNA of the CDR3 is TGTGCCAGCAGTACGCTCCAGGGAGGGGACACTGAAGCTTTCTTT. This chain links TRBV6-1 with TRBJ1-1; possible D gene TRBD1, 5 bases. This CDR3 has 15 residues. Germline CDR1 and CDR2: MNHNS and SASEGT. Trimming left V 5 bases short and J 3 bases short, with 16 bases between.

This clone has only a few counts. This chain joins TRBV7-3 and TRBJ2-7, with 10 bases lining up with TRBD1. J lost 5 bases, V lost 5 bases, and 6 bases had no gene match. Germline V gives CDR1 SGHTA, CDR2 FQGTGA. The CDR3 runs to 14 residues. The CDR3 spells CASSPGQGSNEQYF. The CDR3 DNA follows: TGTGCCAGCAGCCCGGGACAGGGGTCGAACGAGCAGTACTTC.

The rearrangement joins TRBV7-8 to TRBJ1-5; 8 nucleotides line up with TRBD1. V trimming: 5 bases; J trimming: 3 bases; junction bases outside the gene matches: 9. CDR1 and CDR2 (germline): SGHVS, FQNEAQ. The CDR3 length is 16 residues. The CDR3: CASSQLDRVPNQPQHF. The CDR3 DNA is TGTGCCAGCAGCCAGTTGGACAGGGTACCCAATCAGCCCCAGCATTTT.

This chain connects TRBV7-6 to TRBJ1-4; 9 nucleotides align to TRBD1. Germline CDR1 is SGHVS and CDR2 is FNYEAQ. CDR3 length: 14 amino acids. The V and J ends lost 8 bases and 4 bases, in that order; junction bases with no gene match: 5. Written as DNA, the CDR3 is TGTGCCAGCGGGGACAGGGTTTTTAATGAAAAACTGTTTTTT. It encodes CASGDRVFNEKLFF.

The chain is built from TRBV29-1 and TRBJ2-1; 7 nucleotides line up with TRBD1. Germline loops: CDR1 SQVTM, CDR2 ANQGSEA. This CDR3 has 13 amino acids. Trimming took 2 bases from V and 9 from J; bases not matched to a gene: 7. The CDR3 protein is CSVETGAAGEQFF. CDR3 nucleotide sequence: TGCAGCGTTGAAACAGGGGCTGCAGGTGAGCAGTTCTTC.

The rearrangement uses TRBV11-2 and TRBJ1-1; no reliable D call. V was trimmed by 4 bases and J by 2 bases, leaving 11 bases between them. The CDR3 covers 14 residues. Germline loops: CDR1 SGHAT, CDR2 FQNNGV. CDR3 nucleotide sequence: TGTGCCAGCAGCTATAGCATGTCTAACACTGAAGCTTTCTTT. Its protein is CASSYSMSNTEAFF.

The chain has TRBV11-2 and TRBJ2-2, with 11 bases that match TRBD2. This CDR3 is built from 16 residues. Trimming at V came to 5 bases and at J to 2 bases, leaving 4 bases not matched to a gene. CDR1 and CDR2 (germline): SGHAT, FQNNGV. The CDR3 sequence is CASSPRLAGNTGELFF. In DNA, the CDR3 is TGTGCCAGCAGCCCTCGACTAGCGGGAAACACCGGGGAGCTGTTTTTT.

The sample holds a few counts of this clone. The J gene is TRBJ2-1, the V gene TRBV6-5, with 14 bases lining up with TRBD2. Losses at the gene ends were 6 bases for V and 8 bases for J; bases not matched to a gene: 6. The CDR3 is made up of 15 amino acids. Germline assignment: CDR1 MNHEY and CDR2 SVGAGI. The CDR3 sequence: CASRPGLAGVDEQFF. The CDR3 coding sequence is TGTGCCAGCAGGCCGGGACTAGCGGGAGTCGATGAGCAGTTCTTC.

This clone was seen only once. This chain uses TRBV7-9 with TRBJ1-1; D not certain. Per the germline V gene, CDR1 is SEHNR and CDR2 is FQNEAQ (reference sequence). The CDR3 spans 12 residues. V was clipped by 3 bases and J by 5 bases, with 7 bases between them. The CDR3 here is CASSFVSTEAFF. The CDR3 region has the DNA TGTGCCAGCAGCTTCGTGTCTACTGAAGCTTTCTTT.

The rearrangement links TRBV27 to TRBJ2-3; the match to TRBD2 covers 12 bases. The CDR3 spans 16 residues. The J segment lost 5 bases and the V segment lost 7 bases, leaving 10 bases of the junction unmatched. From germline, CDR1 is MNHEY and CDR2 SMNVEV (reference sequence). The CDR3 sequence is CASTSLAGGPLDTQYF. The DNA of the CDR3 is TGTGCCAGCACCTCTCTAGCGGGAGGGCCGTTAGATACGCAGTATTTT.

The chain has TRBV4-1 and TRBJ1-2, with 8 bases fitting TRBD1. The CDR3 has 17 amino acids. Germline V CDR1 and CDR2: MGHRA, YSYEKL. Trimming took 0 bases from V and 7 from J; bases not matched to a gene: 13. This chain's CDR3 is CASSQDPGQGAFRGYTF. The CDR3 coding sequence is TGCGCCAGCAGCCAAGATCCTGGGCAGGGGGCTTTTCGTGGCTACACCTTC.

This sequence joins TRBV12-5 and TRBJ2-3; a weak D match, TRBD1 (6 bases). The CDR3 extends over 15 amino acids. The germline V gene has CDR1 LGHNT and CDR2 FRNRAP. Trimming cost V 6 bases and J 1 base, with 14 bases left between them. The CDR3 DNA reads TGTGCTAGTGGCAAAGGGGCAGGGGGCACAGATACGCAGTATTTT. Translation: CASGKGAGGTDTQYF.

A remark on this clone: Its ends do not fully match the called genes, so a read error is possible. The CDR3 protein is CASSQDRNELSVYGYPF. For the CDR3, the DNA is TGCGCCAGCAGCCAAGACAGGAATGAGCTGTCGGTCTATGGCTACCCCTTC. The chain combines TRBV4-1 with TRBJ1-2; D is unresolved. Germline V CDR1 and CDR2: MGHRA, YSYEKL. The CDR3 sequence is 17 residues long.

This sequence joins TRBV27 and TRBJ1-4; D call uncertain. This CDR3 comprises 14 residues. Germline CDR1 MNHEY, CDR2 SMNVEV (reference sequence). Trimming left V 5 bases short and J 4 bases short, with 11 bases between. CDR3 amino acids: CASSRGGLNEKLFF. The CDR3, as DNA: TGTGCCAGCAGTCGGGGAGGACTTAATGAAAAACTGTTTTTT.

V gene TRBV30 combines with J gene TRBJ1-5; D is ambiguous. Germline V gene lookup returns CDR1 GTSNPN and CDR2 SVGIG (reference sequence). With 0 bases removed from V and 3 bases from J, the gap between germline ends came to 9 bases. The CDR3 is 14 amino acids. The CDR3 region has the DNA TGTGCCTGGAGTGTACAGTCTAACAATCAGCCCCAGCATTTT. Protein product: CAWSVQSNNQPQHF.

This clone was picked up a small number of times. The rearrangement joins TRBV27 to TRBJ2-6; 7 bases fit TRBD2. Trimming removed 6 bases from V and 2 bases from J; junction bases left unmatched: 10. Germline loops: CDR1 MNHEY, CDR2 SMNVEV (reference sequence). This CDR3 region has 17 residues. The CDR3 spells CASSHNPGGAGANVLTF. Here the CDR3 DNA reads TGTGCCAGCAGCCATAATCCGGGGGGAGCTGGGGCCAACGTCCTGACTTTC.

This sequence joins TRBV6-5 and TRBJ1-5, with D perhaps TRBD1 (6 bases). CDR3 length equals 15 residues. The V gene lost 5 bases and the J gene lost 0 bases, with 11 bases spanning the gap. CDR1 MNHEY and CDR2 SVGAGI come from the germline V gene. The CDR3 is CASSMTGFSNQPQHF. CDR3 in DNA: TGTGCCAGCAGTATGACAGGCTTTAGCAATCAGCCCCAGCATTTT.

This sequence joins TRBV28 and TRBJ1-3; D is uncertain. V lost 2 bases and J 9 bases, leaving 11 bases between the germline ends. The germline V gene has CDR1 MDHEN and CDR2 SYDVKM. There are 13 residues in the CDR3. DNA for the CDR3: TGTGCCAGCAGTTTAAGGCGGGCCGGCACCATATATTTT. Protein: CASSLRRAGTIYF.

The chain recombines TRBV5-4 with TRBJ2-7; 11 bases line up with TRBD2. Unmatched junction bases numbered 12, after V lost 4 bases and J lost 3 bases. The length of the CDR3 is 17 residues. Germline-derived CDR1 and CDR2 are SGHNT and YYREEE (reference sequence). The CDR3 region is CASSLGSTSGRNYEQYF. The CDR3, as DNA: TGTGCCAGCAGCCTCGGCTCCACTAGCGGGAGAAACTACGAGCAGTACTTC. Full variable domain (remainder filled in from reference TRBV5-4 and TRBJ2-7): ETGVTQSPTHLIKTRGQQVTLRCSSQSGHNTVSWYQQALGQGPQFIFQYYREEENGRGNFPPRFSGLQFPNYSSELNVNALELDDSALYLCASSLGSTSGRNYEQYFGPGTRLTVT.